These 14 T cell receptor beta chains were all obtained from the same sample, sequenced in a study of T cell repertoires in cytomegalovirus infection. TCRdb re-derived calls from the reads in MiXCR, one entry per CDR3 protein. This sample has about 150,000 distinct CDR3 sequences, with 23% found just once. What was sequenced was PBMCs. The receptors were sampled from a human donor in good health (CMV status not recorded). Some clones in this sample may be carry-over from other donors' samples.

CDR3 sequence (DNA): TGCAGTGCTAGAGACGGTCAGGGTGCTGGAAACACCATATATTTT. It yields the protein CSARDGQGAGNTIYF. This sequence joins TRBV20-1 and TRBJ1-3; tentatively, D is TRBD1 (5 bases). CDR1 DFQATT and CDR2 SNEGSKA come from the germline V gene (reference sequence). The CDR3 sequence is 15 residues long. Trimming pared 0 bases from V and 2 bases from J, leaving 11 bases between.

In this sample, this clonotype turned up a few times. The chain has TRBV25-1 and TRBJ1-2; 7 bases fit TRBD1. The germline V gene has CDR1 MGHDK and CDR2 SYGVNS. V lost 3 bases and J lost 4; bases outside the gene matches: 11. The CDR3 sequence is 16 residues long. In DNA, the CDR3 is TGTGCCAGCAGTGATCATGGGCACAGGGGTATCTATGGCTACACCTTC. Translated, it gives CASSDHGHRGIYGYTF.

This clonotype has just a few counts. The chain employs TRBV6-2 or TRBV6-3 and TRBJ2-7, with 8 bases that match TRBD2. The trim removed 2 bases at V and 6 bases at J, leaving 6 bases unmatched. The CDR3 totals 14 residues. Per the germline V gene, CDR1 is MNHEY and CDR2 is SVGEGT. CDR3 nucleotide sequence: TGTGCCAGCAGTTACCCGGGGACTAGAGGCGAGCAGTACTTC. Translated: CASSYPGTRGEQYF.

This clonotype was seen more than once but under ten times. This sequence joins TRBV20-1 and TRBJ2-7, with 8 bases identical to TRBD1. After removal of 3 bases from V and 5 bases from J, the junction contained 3 bases not matched to a gene. The CDR3 loop spans 12 amino acids. The germline V gene has CDR1 DFQATT and CDR2 SNEGSKA (reference sequence). Here the CDR3 reads CSASPDRDEQYF. CDR3 bases: TGCAGTGCTAGCCCGGACAGGGACGAGCAGTACTTC.

This chain joins TRBV7-2 and TRBJ2-5; 9 nucleotides agree with TRBD2. The V and J ends lost 5 bases and 5 bases, in that order; junction bases with no gene match: 9. In germline, CDR1 is SGHTA, CDR2 FQGNSA. The CDR3 is made up of 15 amino acids. In DNA, the CDR3 is TGTGCCAGCAGCCAAGGAGGCGGGAGGGCTGAGACCCAGTACTTC. As protein: CASSQGGGRAETQYF.

This clonotype was seen at least ten times. J is TRBJ2-7 and V is TRBV7-2; maybe TRBD1 (6 bases). Trimming cost V 5 bases and J 3 bases, with 11 bases left between them. The CDR3 loop spans 13 amino acids. From germline, CDR1 is SGHTA and CDR2 FQGNSA. Here the CDR3 reads CASSQTGGYEQYF. DNA of the CDR3: TGTGCCAGCAGCCAGACAGGAGGCTACGAGCAGTACTTC.

V usage is TRBV3-1 and J usage is TRBJ1-1; D might be TRBD1 (6 bases). Germline CDR1 LGHDT, CDR2 YNNKEL (reference sequence). Between the trimmed V and J ends, which lost 2 bases and 3 bases, there was a span of 16 bases. The CDR3 loop spans 16 amino acids. CDR3: CASSQWSGDTYTEAFF. As DNA, the CDR3 is TGTGCCAGCAGCCAATGGTCGGGGGACACTTACACTGAAGCTTTCTTT.

This chain joins TRBV4-1 and TRBJ2-7; D gene ambiguous. CDR1 and CDR2 (germline): MGHRA, YSYEKL. V lost 3 bases and J 2 bases, leaving 8 bases between the germline ends. The CDR3 is 13 amino acids. CDR3 sequence reads: CASSHVGTYEQYF. The CDR3 DNA sequence: TGCGCCAGCAGCCACGTTGGAACCTACGAGCAGTACTTC.

This clonotype was picked up a small number of times. The genes are TRBV29-1 and TRBJ2-1, with TRBD1 matching 10 bases. Germline-derived CDR1 and CDR2 are SQVTM and ANQGSEA. V was clipped by 6 bases and J by 8 bases; unmatched bases: 7. There are 13 residues in the CDR3. The DNA for the CDR3 is TGCAGCGTGGGGGACAGGGGTAGGCATGAGCAGTTCTTC. Translated: CSVGDRGRHEQFF.

Many counts were recorded for this clonotype. This rearrangement joins TRBV7-2 to TRBJ1-5, with D possibly being TRBD1 (6 bases). The CDR3 extends over 16 amino acids. Trimming took 4 bases from V and 6 from J, leaving 19 bases between them. Germline V gene sequence: CDR1 SGHTA, CDR2 FQGNSA. CDR3 sequence reads: CASSSTRQGRSQPQHF. In DNA form, the CDR3 reads TGTGCCAGCAGCTCAACCCGGCAGGGGCGTAGTCAGCCCCAGCATTTT.

The genes are TRBV11-2 and TRBJ1-2; a weak D match, TRBD1 (5 bases). The CDR3 consists of 14 residues. V lost 6 bases and J 5 bases, leaving 16 bases between the germline ends. Per germline, CDR1 SGHAT and CDR2 FQNNGV. Written as DNA, the CDR3 is TGTGCCAGCAGTTTGGGGGAGACTCAATATGGCTACACCTTC. This gives the protein CASSLGETQYGYTF. Variable domain in full (rest from reference TRBV11-2 and TRBJ1-2): EAGVAQSPRYKIIEKRQSVAFWCNPISGHATLYWYQQILGQGPKLLIQFQNNGVVDDSQLPKDRFSAERLKGVDSTLKIQPAKLEDSAVYLCASSLGETQYGYTFGSGTRLTVV.

This clonotype showed up just a few times. J is TRBJ2-3 and V is TRBV11-2; 7 nucleotides align to TRBD1. In germline, CDR1 is SGHAT, CDR2 FQNNGV. The V segment lost 2 bases and the J segment 5 bases; nucleotides outside the gene matches: 10. CDR3 length: 16 residues. This CDR3 reads CASSLRSTGKGDTQYF. CDR3 bases: TGTGCCAGCAGCTTACGATCGACAGGGAAGGGAGATACGCAGTATTTT.

This chain links TRBV7-9 with TRBJ1-6; D gene ambiguous. In germline, CDR1 is SEHNR, CDR2 FQNEAQ (reference sequence). V lost 1 base and J 9 bases, leaving 10 bases between the germline ends. CDR3 length equals 14 residues. CDR3 coding DNA: TGTGCCAGCAGCTTAGAGGGATCTGGTTCACCCCTCCACTTT. This translates into CASSLEGSGSPLHF.

This clonotype was picked up a small number of times. The V gene is TRBV12-3 or TRBV12-4, the J gene TRBJ2-7, with D possibly TRBD1 on 6 matching bases. Trimming took 6 bases from V and 4 from J, leaving 13 bases between them. There are 13 residues in the CDR3. The CDR3 nucleotides are TGTGCCAGCAGGCCTGACAGGTATTACGAGCAGTACTTC. Encoded protein: CASRPDRYYEQYF.